A single sample gave rise to the 10 T cell receptor beta chains below, sequenced in a study of T-cell memory formation after mild COVID-19. TCRdb used MiXCR to reprocess the 5' RACE reads, holding one entry per CDR3 protein. This repertoire shows approximately 250,000 distinct CDR3 sequences, roughly 17% found once; its top ten account for 20% to 25%. Sequenced material: PBMCs or a T cell subset sorted from them (not recorded which). These receptor sequences come from a man aged 18-30 years who had mild COVID-19 (a few samples of this study predate the infection). Cell type and time point are not known.

In regard to this clonotype: The conserved phenylalanine or tryptophan is not found at the CDR3 terminus, so this likely reflects a read error. The V call is TRBV5-4, the J call TRBJ2-5; D gene unclear. The germline CDR1 and CDR2 sequences are SGHNT and YYREEE (reference sequence). The CDR3 spans 13 residues. The V end lost 1 base, the J end lost 2 bases, and 6 bases lay between the germline ends. The DNA for the CDR3 is TGTGCCAGCAGCTTGCACGGACAAGAGACCCAGTACTTA. This sequence encodes CASSLHGQETQYL.

A few counts support this clonotype. The rearrangement uses TRBV9 and TRBJ2-3; 12 nucleotides align to TRBD2. Germline V CDR1 and CDR2: SGDLS, YYNGEE. V shed 3 bases and J 3 bases; nucleotides not matched to a gene: 5. The CDR3 extends over 16 amino acids. This CDR3 reads CASSAGTSGRTDTQYF. The CDR3 DNA sequence: TGTGCCAGCAGCGCCGGGACTAGCGGGCGGACAGATACGCAGTATTTT.

This clonotype was counted only a few times. The V call is TRBV7-2, the J call TRBJ1-2; a possible D gene is TRBD1 (6 bases). The CDR3 contains 15 residues. Germline CDR1 is SGHTA and CDR2 is FQGNSA. The V end lost 4 bases, the J end lost 4 bases, and 16 bases lay between the germline ends. The CDR3 loop reads CASSSSGGRPYGYTF. DNA of the CDR3: TGTGCCAGCAGCTCCTCGGGGGGCCGTCCCTATGGCTACACCTTC.

In its sample, this clonotype was seen a few times. This sequence joins TRBV3-1 and TRBJ1-6, with a weak D call TRBD1 (6 bases). V was clipped by 2 bases and J by 9 bases, with 17 bases between them. The CDR3 runs to 16 residues. Germline lookup yields CDR1 LGHDT and CDR2 YNNKEL (reference sequence). The CDR3 protein is CASSQFQTGFGSPLHF. CDR3 DNA: TGTGCCAGCAGCCAATTCCAGACAGGATTCGGTTCACCCCTCCACTTT. The entire variable domain, with the rest obtained from reference TRBV3-1 and TRBJ1-6, is as follows: DTAVSQTPKYLVTQMGNDKSIKCEQNLGHDTMYWYKQDSKKFLKIMFSYNNKELIINETVPNRFSPKSPDKAHLNLHINSLELGDSAVYFCASSQFQTGFGSPLHFGNGTRLTVT.

J is TRBJ2-1 and V is TRBV15; D possibly corresponds to TRBD2 (6 bases). This CDR3 region has 12 residues. V shed 8 bases and J shed 13 bases, with 18 bases lying between them. Germline CDR1 and CDR2: LNHNV and YYDKDF (reference sequence). This CDR3 is CATGTIRGSQFF. CDR3 coding DNA: TGTGCCACCGGTACCATCCGGGGGAGCCAGTTCTTC.

This clonotype turned up a few times. The chain couples TRBV6-2 or TRBV6-3 to TRBJ2-7; D is unresolved. V gave up 2 bases and J gave up 4 bases, with 9 bases separating them. The CDR3 length is 13 residues. Per the germline V gene, CDR1 is MNHEY and CDR2 is SVGEGT. This CDR3 reads CASSYVALYEQYV. Here the CDR3 DNA reads TGTGCCAGCAGTTACGTGGCGCTGTACGAGCAGTACGTC.

This clonotype was counted a few times. V and J are TRBV7-6 and TRBJ2-1; D remains ambiguous. Germline V CDR1 and CDR2: SGHVS, FNYEAQ. The V and J ends lost 2 bases and 8 bases respectively, with 7 bases between them. This CDR3 contains 12 residues. The DNA for the CDR3 is TGTGCCAGCAGCTTACGTGGGGATGAGCAGTTCTTC. Encoded protein: CASSLRGDEQFF.

This clonotype was counted between two and nine times. The chain employs TRBV21-1 and TRBJ2-7; the table's D call, TRBD1, has no DNA check behind it. TRBV21-1 is a recognized pseudogene. The CDR3 totals 14 residues. In DNA, the CDR3 is TGTGCCAGCAGATTCGAGACAGGGGTCCACGAGCAGTACGTC. It translates to CASRFETGVHEQYV.

The V call is TRBV4-3, the J call TRBJ2-7; perhaps TRBD2 as D (6 bases). The CDR3 contains 13 residues. V was shortened by 1 base and J by 7 bases, with 11 bases between the two germline ends. Germline values: CDR1 LGHNA, CDR2 YSLEER. CDR3 in amino acids: CASSQVLAREQYF. The CDR3 DNA reads as TGCGCCAGCAGCCAAGTACTAGCTCGTGAGCAGTACTTC.

There are a few counts of this clonotype. The genes are TRBV7-9 and TRBJ2-5, with a tentative D call TRBD1 (5 bases). CDR3 size: 13 residues. CDR1 SEHNR and CDR2 FQNEAQ come from the germline V gene (reference sequence). Trimming took 4 bases from V and 2 from J, leaving 8 bases between them. CDR3 residues: CASSSRVQETQYF. DNA of the CDR3: TGTGCCAGCAGCTCCAGGGTACAAGAGACCCAGTACTTC.